These T cell receptor beta chains were read from a single sample in a study of early T cells in non-severe SARS-CoV-2 infection. One entry per CDR3 protein results from TCRdb running MiXCR on the 5' RACE reads. The sample shows over 55,000 distinct CDR3 sequences, about 12% of them seen only once. Input material: whole blood. The receptor set was obtained from an adult who was a healthcare worker with PCR-confirmed SARS-CoV-2 infection or an uninfected control (not recorded which). Each CDR3 is given without its conserved first and last residue. Each record gives: V gene, J gene, clone size, CDR3 protein. Size tells how often a clone was seen (once, few, many) or the class of an expanded clone, and some rows leave it out.

>TRBV11-2|TRBJ2-7|-
ASSLLQREGRSYEQY
>TRBV14|TRBJ2-2|-
ASSRSWRQGLTGELF
>TRBV5-5|TRBJ1-2|many
ASSPRQGYGYT
>TRBV30|TRBJ2-7|few
AWSKGLSNYEQY
>TRBV10-3|TRBJ1-2|many
AISDTRTIYGYT
>TRBV6-5|TRBJ1-1|many
ASSYLPFGTLGAF
>TRBV11-2|TRBJ2-3|-
ASAIWVSTDTQY
>TRBV29-1|TRBJ2-7|many
SVEDRTGEQY
>TRBV29-1|TRBJ1-1|-
SVARGDTEAF
>TRBV6-1|TRBJ1-2|few
ASSESRGSYGYT
>TRBV7-3|TRBJ1-2|-
ASSSVRKKGYGYT
>TRBV29-1|TRBJ1-1|-
SAGPSTEAF
>TRBV12-3/TRBV12-4|TRBJ1-4|-
ASSLMRADEKLF
>TRBV6-6|TRBJ1-3|-
ASSYSRQFNSGNTIY
>TRBV5-1|TRBJ2-1|many
ASSLEAGGFNEQF
>TRBV12-3/TRBV12-4|TRBJ2-1|many
ASSLAHGAGGSEQF
>TRBV2|TRBJ2-2|many
ARRGVRTGELF
>TRBV10-3|TRBJ2-2|-
AISQTEGTGELF